Ten or more counts support the clone carrying this T cell receptor beta chain. Its target is unknown. This record belongs to a study of CD8 T cells in ankylosing spondylitis. Construction of TCR beta libraries was performed using quantitative 5'-RACE with molecular barcodes. TCRdb reanalysed the 5' RACE reads using MiXCR and keeps one entry per CDR3 protein. The data contain around 150,000 distinct CDR3 sequences, just under 7.5% of them seen just once; the ten biggest clones take up around 11%. This CDR3 contains 15 residues. The J segment lost 3 bases and the V segment lost 4 bases, leaving 4 bases of the junction unmatched. CDR1 and CDR2 (germline): SGHVS, FQNEAQ. Whole-study findings and limits: Disease-linked clones were reportedly significantly enriched in matched ankylosing spondylitis synovial fluid. Ankylosing spondylitis blood appeared to be characterized by a TCR beta motif of several highly homologous variants.

The chain employs TRBV7-8 and TRBJ1-5, with TRBD1 identical over 9 bases. Sequenced: blood, either unsorted or a sorted T cell fraction (not recorded which). The receptor was derived from a female donor with ankylosing spondylitis or in good health (not recorded which). CDR3 nucleotide sequence: TGTGCCAGCAGCTGGGGACAGGGTGACAATCAGCCCCAGCATTTT. Protein sequence: CASSWGQGDNQPQHF.